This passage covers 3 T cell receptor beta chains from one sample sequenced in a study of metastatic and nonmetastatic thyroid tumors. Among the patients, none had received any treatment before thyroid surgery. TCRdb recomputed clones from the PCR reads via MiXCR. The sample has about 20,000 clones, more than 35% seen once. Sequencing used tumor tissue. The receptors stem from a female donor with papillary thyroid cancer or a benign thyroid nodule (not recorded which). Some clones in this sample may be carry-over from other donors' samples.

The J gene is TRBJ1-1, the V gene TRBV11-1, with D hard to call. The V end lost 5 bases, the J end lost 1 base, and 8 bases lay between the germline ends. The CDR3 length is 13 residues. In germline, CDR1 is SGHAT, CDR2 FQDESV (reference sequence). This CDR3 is CASSETTNTEAFF. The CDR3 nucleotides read TGTGCCAGCAGCGAAACAACGAACACTGAAGCTTTCTTT.

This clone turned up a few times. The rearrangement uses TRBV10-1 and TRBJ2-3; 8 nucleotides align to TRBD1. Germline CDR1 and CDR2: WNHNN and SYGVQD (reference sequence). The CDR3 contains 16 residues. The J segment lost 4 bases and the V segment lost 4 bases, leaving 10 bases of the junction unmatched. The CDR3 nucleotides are TGCGCCAGCAGTGCCGCCGGGACAGGAAAGGCAGATACGCAGTATTTT. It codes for CASSAAGTGKADTQYF.

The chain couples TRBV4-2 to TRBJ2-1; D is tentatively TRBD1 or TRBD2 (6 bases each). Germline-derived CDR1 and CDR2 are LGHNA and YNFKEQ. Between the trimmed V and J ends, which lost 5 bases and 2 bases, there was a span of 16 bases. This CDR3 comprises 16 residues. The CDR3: CASSGLQGRPYNEQFF. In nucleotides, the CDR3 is TGTGCCAGCAGCGGACTACAGGGTCGCCCCTACAATGAGCAGTTCTTC.